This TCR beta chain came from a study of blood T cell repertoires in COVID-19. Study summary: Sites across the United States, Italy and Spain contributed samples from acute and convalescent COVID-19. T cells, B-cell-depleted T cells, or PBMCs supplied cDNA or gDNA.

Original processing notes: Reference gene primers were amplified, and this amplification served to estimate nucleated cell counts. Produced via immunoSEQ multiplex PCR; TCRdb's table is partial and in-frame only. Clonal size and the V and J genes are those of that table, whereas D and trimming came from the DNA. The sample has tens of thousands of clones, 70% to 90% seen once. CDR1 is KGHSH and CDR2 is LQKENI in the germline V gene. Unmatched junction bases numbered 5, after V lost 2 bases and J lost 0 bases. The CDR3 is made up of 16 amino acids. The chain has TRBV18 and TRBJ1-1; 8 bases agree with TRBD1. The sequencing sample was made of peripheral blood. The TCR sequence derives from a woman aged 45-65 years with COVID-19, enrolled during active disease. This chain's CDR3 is CASSPLQGGMNTEAFF. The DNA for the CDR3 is TGTGCCAGCTCACCATTACAGGGGGGAATGAACACTGAAGCTTTCTTT.